This T cell receptor beta chain was sequenced during a study of T cell responses to AZD1222 COVID-19 vaccine. Study-level findings and limits: Females outnumbered males among donors, who were mostly white British; clonal diversity was possibly underestimated.

This clone qualifies as medium-sized. The antigen is unknown. Assay used: immunoSEQ multiplex PCR; TCRdb lists only in-frame clones, some missing. Found here are some 130,000 clones, under 90% of them singletons; the top ten hold 6.3%. Sequenced here: peripheral blood, sampled on day 0 of AZD1222 vaccination. The receptor comes from an adult in good health.

This CDR3 reads CASSQDRIASNREQYF. The CDR3 region has the DNA TGCGCCAGCAGCCAAGATCGCATCGCTAGCAACCGCGAGCAGTACTTC. The V call is TRBV4-3, the J call TRBJ2-7, with D perhaps matching TRBD2 (5 bases). V was clipped by 0 bases and J by 6 bases, with 18 bases between them. Germline V gene lookup returns CDR1 LGHNA and CDR2 YSLEER. This CDR3 is 16 amino acids long.